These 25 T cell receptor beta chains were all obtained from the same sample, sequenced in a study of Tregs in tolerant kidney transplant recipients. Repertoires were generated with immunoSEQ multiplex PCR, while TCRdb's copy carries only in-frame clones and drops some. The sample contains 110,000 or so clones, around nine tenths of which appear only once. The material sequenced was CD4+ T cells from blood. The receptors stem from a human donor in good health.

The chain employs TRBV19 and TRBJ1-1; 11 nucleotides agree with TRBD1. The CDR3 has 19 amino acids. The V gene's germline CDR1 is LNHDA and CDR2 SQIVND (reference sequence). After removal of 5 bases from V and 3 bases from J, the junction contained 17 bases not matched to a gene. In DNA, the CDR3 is TGTGCCAGTAGTCCCCCGGGGGGGACAGGGGGGCCGGGCGACACTGAAGCTTTCTTT. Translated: CASSPPGGTGGPGDTEAFF.

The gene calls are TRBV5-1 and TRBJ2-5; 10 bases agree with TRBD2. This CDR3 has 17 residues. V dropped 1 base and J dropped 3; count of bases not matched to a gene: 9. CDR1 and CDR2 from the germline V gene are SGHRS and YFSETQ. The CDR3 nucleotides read TGCGCCAGCAGCTTGCCGGGTCTAGCGGGAGTAGAAGAGACCCAGTACTTC. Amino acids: CASSLPGLAGVEETQYF.

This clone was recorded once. CDR3 coding DNA: TGCGCCAGCAGCTTGGCCGCAGCGGGAGGGCCCCGGGAGCAGTACTTC. The encoded protein is CASSLAAAGGPREQYF. The rearrangement joins TRBV5-1 to TRBJ2-7; 10 nucleotides match TRBD2. The germline V gene encodes CDR1 SGHRS and CDR2 YFSETQ. CDR3 length: 16 amino acids. J gave up 7 bases and V 0 bases, and 10 bases lay outside the gene matches. The whole variable domain, filled in from reference TRBV5-1 and TRBJ2-7, reads KAGVTQTPRYLIKTRGQQVTLSCSPISGHRSVSWYQQTPGQGLQFLFEYFSETQRNKGNFPGRFSGRQFSNSRSEMNVSTLELGDSALYLCASSLAAAGGPREQYFGPGTRLTVT.

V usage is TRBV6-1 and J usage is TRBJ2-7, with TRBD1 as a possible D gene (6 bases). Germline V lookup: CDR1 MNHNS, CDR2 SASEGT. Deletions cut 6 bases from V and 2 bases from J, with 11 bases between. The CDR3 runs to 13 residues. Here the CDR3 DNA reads TGTGCCAGCAGCTGGGGGCAGGCCTACGAGCAGTACTTC. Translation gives CASSWGQAYEQYF.

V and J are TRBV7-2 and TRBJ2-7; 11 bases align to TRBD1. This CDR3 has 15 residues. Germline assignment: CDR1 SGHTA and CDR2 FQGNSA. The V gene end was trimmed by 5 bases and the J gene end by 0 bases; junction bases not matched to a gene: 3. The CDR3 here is CASSEGTGGSYEQYF. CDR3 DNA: TGTGCCAGCAGCGAAGGGACAGGGGGCTCCTACGAGCAGTACTTC.

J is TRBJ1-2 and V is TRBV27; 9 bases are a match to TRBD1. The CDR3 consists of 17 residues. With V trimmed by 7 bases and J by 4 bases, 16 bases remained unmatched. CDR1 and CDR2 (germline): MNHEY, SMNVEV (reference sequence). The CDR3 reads CASTLTPGQGSFYGYTF. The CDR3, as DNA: TGTGCCAGCACACTGACTCCGGGACAGGGCTCGTTCTATGGCTACACCTTC.

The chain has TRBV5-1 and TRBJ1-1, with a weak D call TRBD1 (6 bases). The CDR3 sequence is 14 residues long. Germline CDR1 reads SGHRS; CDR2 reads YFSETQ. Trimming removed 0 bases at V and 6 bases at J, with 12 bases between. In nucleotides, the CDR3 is TGCGCCAGCAGCTTGGAGCGGGGGCTCCCTGAAGCTTTCTTT. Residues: CASSLERGLPEAFF.

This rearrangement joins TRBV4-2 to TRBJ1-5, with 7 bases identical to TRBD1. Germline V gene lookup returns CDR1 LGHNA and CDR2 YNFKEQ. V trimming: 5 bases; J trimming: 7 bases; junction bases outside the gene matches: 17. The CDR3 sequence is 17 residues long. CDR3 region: CASSLGLDQGVYQPQHF. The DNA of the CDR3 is TGTGCCAGCAGCTTGGGTTTGGATCAGGGGGTCTACCAGCCCCAGCATTTT.

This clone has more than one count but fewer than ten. CDR3 bases: TGTGCCAGCAGTGGCAGGGTAAGGAATCAGCCCCAGCATTTT. Translation: CASSGRVRNQPQHF. The V gene is TRBV2, the J gene TRBJ1-5; a weak D match, TRBD1 (5 bases). The CDR3 length is 14 residues. Germline V gene sequence: CDR1 SNHLY, CDR2 FYNNEI. Trimming took 4 bases from V and 4 from J, leaving 11 bases between them.

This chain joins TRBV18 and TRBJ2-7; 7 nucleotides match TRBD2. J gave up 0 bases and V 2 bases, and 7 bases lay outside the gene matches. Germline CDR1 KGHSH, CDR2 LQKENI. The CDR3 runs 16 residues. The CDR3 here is CASSPAGLRSSYEQYF. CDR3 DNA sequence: TGTGCCAGCTCACCAGCGGGACTAAGGAGCTCCTACGAGCAGTACTTC.

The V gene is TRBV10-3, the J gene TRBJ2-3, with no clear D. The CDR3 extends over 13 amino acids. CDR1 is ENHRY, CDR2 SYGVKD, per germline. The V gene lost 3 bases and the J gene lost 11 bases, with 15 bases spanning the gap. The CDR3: CAISEFADNRQYF. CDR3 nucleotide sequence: TGTGCCATCAGTGAATTTGCGGATAATCGGCAGTATTTT.

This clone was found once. As DNA, the CDR3 is TGTGCCAGTAGCCCCGTAGGGGAGACCCAGTACTTC. This encodes CASSPVGETQYF. The V call is TRBV19, the J call TRBJ2-5; D not resolved. This CDR3 spans 12 amino acids. Germline CDR1 and CDR2: LNHDA and SQIVND (reference sequence). Trimming removed 6 bases at V and 5 bases at J, with 10 bases between.

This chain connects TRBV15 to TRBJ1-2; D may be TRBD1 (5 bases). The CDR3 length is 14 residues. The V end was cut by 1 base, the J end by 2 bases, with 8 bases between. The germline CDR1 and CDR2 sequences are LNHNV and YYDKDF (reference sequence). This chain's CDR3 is CATSRGPGNYGYTF. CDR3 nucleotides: TGTGCCACCAGCAGAGGGCCAGGGAACTATGGCTACACCTTC.

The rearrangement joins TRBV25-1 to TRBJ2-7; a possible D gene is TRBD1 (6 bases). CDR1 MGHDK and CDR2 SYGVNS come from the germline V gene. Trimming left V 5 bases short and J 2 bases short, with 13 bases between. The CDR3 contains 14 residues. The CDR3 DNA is TGTGCCAGCAGTTCAAGACAGGCTACCTACGAGCAGTACTTC. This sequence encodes CASSSRQATYEQYF.

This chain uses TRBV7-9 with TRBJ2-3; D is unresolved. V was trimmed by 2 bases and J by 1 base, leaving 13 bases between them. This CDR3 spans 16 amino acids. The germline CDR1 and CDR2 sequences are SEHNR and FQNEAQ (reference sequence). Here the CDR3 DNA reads TGTGCCAGCAGCTTACGGCAGACCGGCCGCACAGATACGCAGTATTTT. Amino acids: CASSLRQTGRTDTQYF.

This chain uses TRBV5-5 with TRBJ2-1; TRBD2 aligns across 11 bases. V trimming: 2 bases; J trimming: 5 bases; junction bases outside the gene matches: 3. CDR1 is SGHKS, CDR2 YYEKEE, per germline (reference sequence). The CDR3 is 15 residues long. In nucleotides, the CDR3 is TGTGCCAGCAGCTTACTAGCGGGGGTAGACAATGAGCAGTTCTTC. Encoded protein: CASSLLAGVDNEQFF.

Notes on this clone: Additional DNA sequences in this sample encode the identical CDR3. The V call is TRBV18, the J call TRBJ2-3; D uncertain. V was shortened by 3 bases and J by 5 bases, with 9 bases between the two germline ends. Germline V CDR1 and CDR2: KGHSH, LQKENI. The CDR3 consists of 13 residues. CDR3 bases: TGTGCCAGCTCACCTGGCCAAGGAGATACGCAGTATTTT. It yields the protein CASSPGQGDTQYF.

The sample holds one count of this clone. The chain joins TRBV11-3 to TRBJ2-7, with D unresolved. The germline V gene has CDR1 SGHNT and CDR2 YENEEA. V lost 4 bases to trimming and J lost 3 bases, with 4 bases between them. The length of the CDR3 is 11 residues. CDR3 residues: CASSSFYEQYF. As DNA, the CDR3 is TGTGCCAGCAGCTCCTTCTACGAGCAGTACTTC.

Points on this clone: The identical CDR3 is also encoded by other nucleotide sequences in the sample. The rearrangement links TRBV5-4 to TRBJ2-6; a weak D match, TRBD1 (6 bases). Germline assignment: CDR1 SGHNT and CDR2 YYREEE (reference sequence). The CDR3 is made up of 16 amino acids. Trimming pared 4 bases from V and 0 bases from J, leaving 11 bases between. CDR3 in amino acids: CASSPTGSSGANVLTF. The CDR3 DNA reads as TGTGCCAGCAGCCCGACAGGAAGCTCTGGGGCCAACGTCCTGACTTTC.

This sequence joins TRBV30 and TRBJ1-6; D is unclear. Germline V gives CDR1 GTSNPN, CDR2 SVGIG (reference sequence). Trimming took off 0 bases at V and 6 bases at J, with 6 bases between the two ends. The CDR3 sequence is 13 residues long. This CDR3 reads CAWSVTINSPLHF. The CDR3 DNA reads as TGTGCCTGGAGTGTGACTATTAATTCACCCCTCCACTTT.

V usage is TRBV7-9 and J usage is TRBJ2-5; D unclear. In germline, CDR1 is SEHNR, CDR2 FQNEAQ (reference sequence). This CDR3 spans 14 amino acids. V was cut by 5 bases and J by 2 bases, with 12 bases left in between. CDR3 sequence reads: CASSRRQMQETQYF. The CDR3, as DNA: TGTGCCAGCAGCCGTAGACAAATGCAAGAGACCCAGTACTTC.

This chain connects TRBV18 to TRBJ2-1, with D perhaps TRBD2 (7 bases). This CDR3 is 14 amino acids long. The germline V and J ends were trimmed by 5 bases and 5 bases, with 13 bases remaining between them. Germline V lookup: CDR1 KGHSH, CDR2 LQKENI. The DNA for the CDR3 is TGTGCCAGCTCAACGGGGGGCCGGGACAATGAGCAGTTCTTC. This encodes CASSTGGRDNEQFF. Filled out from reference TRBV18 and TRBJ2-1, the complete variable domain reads NAGVMQNPRHLVRRRGQEARLRCSPMKGHSHVYWYRQLPEEGLKFMVYLQKENIIDESGMPKERFSAEFPKEGPSILRIQQVVRGDSAAYFCASSTGGRDNEQFFGPGTRLTVL.

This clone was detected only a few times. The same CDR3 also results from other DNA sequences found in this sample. The DNA for the CDR3 is TGTGCCAGCAGTTACCTAGGACAGCGCGCCTACGAGCAGTACTTC. Translated, it gives CASSYLGQRAYEQYF. The rearrangement links TRBV6-5 to TRBJ2-7; D is perhaps TRBD1 (6 bases). V was clipped by 2 bases and J by 2 bases, with 13 bases between them. Germline V gene sequence: CDR1 MNHEY, CDR2 SVGAGI. The CDR3 is 15 residues long.

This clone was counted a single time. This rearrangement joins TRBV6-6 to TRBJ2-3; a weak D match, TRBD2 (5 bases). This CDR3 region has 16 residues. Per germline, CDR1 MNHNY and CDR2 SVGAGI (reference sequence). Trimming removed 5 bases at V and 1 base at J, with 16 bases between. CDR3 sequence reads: CASSILRGSGTDTQYF. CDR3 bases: TGTGCCAGCAGTATACTCCGCGGGTCGGGCACAGATACGCAGTATTTT.

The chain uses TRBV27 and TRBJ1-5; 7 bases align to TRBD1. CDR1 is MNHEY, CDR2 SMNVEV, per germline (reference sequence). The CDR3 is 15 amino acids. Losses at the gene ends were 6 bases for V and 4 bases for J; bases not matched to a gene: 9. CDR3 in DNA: TGTGCCAGCAGCCCGGGACAGAGAAAGAATCAGCCCCAGCATTTT. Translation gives CASSPGQRKNQPQHF.